These 20 T cell receptor beta chains were all obtained from the same sample, sequenced in a study of T-cell memory formation after mild COVID-19. MiXCR was run by TCRdb on the 5' RACE reads, yielding one entry per CDR3 protein. The sample shows 580,000 or so distinct CDR3 sequences, around a sixth of them seen only once. Sequences were obtained from PBMCs or a T cell subset sorted from them (not recorded which). Every receptor here comes from an adult woman who had mild COVID-19 (a few samples of this study predate the infection). Cell type and time point are not known.

This clonotype was recorded a few times. The chain combines TRBV7-2 with TRBJ2-5, with 8 bases lining up with TRBD1. Trimming cost V 5 bases and J 4 bases; bases outside gene matches: 21. The CDR3 has 19 residues. The germline V gene encodes CDR1 SGHTA and CDR2 FQGNSA. The CDR3 sequence: CASSPLGQGALSTRETQYF. CDR3 in DNA: TGTGCCAGCAGCCCTCTCGGGCAGGGGGCATTATCAACAAGAGAGACCCAGTACTTC.

In its sample, this clonotype was seen a few times. J is TRBJ1-5 and V is TRBV19, with TRBD1 identical over 7 bases. J gave up 2 bases and V 5 bases, and 6 bases lay outside the gene matches. This CDR3 is built from 15 residues. Germline V gene data show CDR1 as LNHDA and CDR2 as SQIVND (reference sequence). CDR3 sequence: CASSHRQGGNQPQHF. The CDR3 region has the DNA TGTGCCAGTAGTCATCGACAGGGCGGCAATCAGCCCCAGCATTTT.

This clonotype was detected many times. The genes are TRBV12-3 or TRBV12-4 and TRBJ2-5, with TRBD2 matching over 12 bases. V shed 6 bases, J shed 5 bases, and the junction held 7 bases outside the gene matches. The CDR3 loop spans 15 amino acids. The CDR3 region has the DNA TGTGCCAGCAGCTTGCTAGCGGGAGGGGGGGAGACCCAGTACTTC. As protein: CASSLLAGGGETQYF.

The rearrangement joins TRBV4-3 to TRBJ1-1, with TRBD1 matching 7 bases. Germline CDR1 LGHNA, CDR2 YSLEER. The ends lost 0 bases at V and 5 bases at J; junction bases unmatched: 9. This CDR3 is 16 amino acids long. The CDR3 loop reads CASSQDWGRGRTEAFF. The CDR3 DNA reads as TGCGCCAGCAGCCAAGATTGGGGAAGGGGGCGAACTGAAGCTTTCTTT.

The chain couples TRBV24-1 to TRBJ2-7, with 8 bases fitting TRBD1. This CDR3 is built from 14 residues. The germline V gene has CDR1 KGHDR and CDR2 SFDVKD. V lost 7 bases and J lost 0; bases outside the gene matches: 4. The CDR3 spells CATRTGASSYEQYF. In DNA form, the CDR3 reads TGTGCCACCAGGACAGGGGCCAGCTCCTACGAGCAGTACTTC.

This clonotype was seen a few times. V usage is TRBV5-1 and J usage is TRBJ2-7; D perhaps matches TRBD2 (6 bases). V was clipped by 2 bases and J by 4 bases, with 13 bases between them. The CDR3 totals 14 residues. Per germline, CDR1 SGHRS and CDR2 YFSETQ. The CDR3 bases are TGCGCCAGCAGCTTCGGGAGCTCCTATTACGAGCAGTACTTC. The encoded protein is CASSFGSSYYEQYF.

V gene TRBV18 combines with J gene TRBJ1-2; a weak D match, TRBD1 (6 bases). The germline V and J ends were trimmed by 2 bases and 3 bases, with 13 bases remaining between them. Germline CDR1 reads KGHSH; CDR2 reads LQKENI. There are 15 residues in the CDR3. The CDR3 region is CASSPSGGAYYGYTF. The CDR3 nucleotides are TGTGCCAGCTCACCATCCGGGGGCGCTTACTATGGCTACACCTTC. Using reference TRBV18 and TRBJ1-2 for the parts outside the CDR3, the full variable domain is NAGVMQNPRHLVRRRGQEARLRCSPMKGHSHVYWYRQLPEEGLKFMVYLQKENIIDESGMPKERFSAEFPKEGPSILRIQQVVRGDSAAYFCASSPSGGAYYGYTFGSGTRLTVV.

This clonotype has just a few counts. The chain carries TRBV5-1 and TRBJ2-5; 9 nucleotides align to TRBD2. The CDR3 loop spans 17 amino acids. Germline V gene sequence: CDR1 SGHRS, CDR2 YFSETQ. V dropped 4 bases and J dropped 5; count of bases not matched to a gene: 15. The CDR3: CASSPGTSLNSGETQYF. In DNA, the CDR3 is TGCGCCAGCAGCCCAGGGACTAGCCTAAACTCGGGGGAGACCCAGTACTTC.

The gene calls are TRBV20-1 and TRBJ2-7; D is possibly TRBD2 (6 bases). Germline V CDR1 and CDR2: DFQATT, SNEGSKA (reference sequence). The CDR3 has 14 residues. Deletions cut 0 bases from V and 6 bases from J, with 15 bases between. The CDR3 sequence: CSARDIAGTGEQYF. The CDR3 region has the DNA TGCAGTGCTAGAGATATAGCAGGGACTGGCGAGCAGTACTTC.

The sample holds one count of this clonotype. V is TRBV4-1 and J is TRBJ1-2; maybe TRBD1 (5 bases). The V gene's germline CDR1 is MGHRA and CDR2 YSYEKL. Trimming cost V 1 base and J 8 bases, with 23 bases left between them. The CDR3 has 17 amino acids. CDR3 nucleotides: TGCGCCAGCAGCCAAGGTCATCGGTCGGGGGGATCAGGAGGCTACACCTTC. It is translated as CASSQGHRSGGSGGYTF.

This chain links TRBV7-2 with TRBJ2-1; possible D gene TRBD1, 5 bases. Germline-derived CDR1 and CDR2 are SGHTA and FQGNSA. The CDR3 has 16 amino acids. V was clipped by 7 bases and J by 8 bases, with 24 bases between them. The CDR3 spells CASNFVQVRARDEQFF. The CDR3 DNA is TGTGCCAGCAATTTTGTCCAGGTCAGGGCAAGGGATGAGCAGTTCTTC.

This clonotype has a handful of counts. The rearrangement links TRBV7-9 to TRBJ2-1; 11 positions match TRBD1. With V trimmed by 5 bases and J by 2 bases, 5 bases remained unmatched. Germline V gives CDR1 SEHNR, CDR2 FQNEAQ (reference sequence). CDR3 size: 16 residues. This CDR3 is CASSPGQGAAYNEQFF. Here the CDR3 DNA reads TGTGCCAGCAGCCCAGGACAGGGGGCGGCCTACAATGAGCAGTTCTTC.

In its sample, this clonotype was seen a few times. The chain recombines TRBV5-4 with TRBJ2-5, with 7 nucleotides matching TRBD1. The J segment lost 2 bases and the V segment lost 4 bases, leaving 8 bases of the junction unmatched. Germline V gives CDR1 SGHNT, CDR2 YYREEE (reference sequence). CDR3 length: 15 amino acids. The CDR3, as DNA: TGTGCCAGCAGCCTTCCGACAGGGATTCAAGAGACCCAGTACTTC. This sequence encodes CASSLPTGIQETQYF.

V is TRBV11-1 and J is TRBJ1-1, with 9 bases lining up with TRBD1. J lost 1 base, V lost 3 bases, and 6 bases had no gene match. CDR1 is SGHAT and CDR2 is FQDESV in the germline V gene (reference sequence). CDR3 length: 16 residues. CDR3 nucleotides: TGTGCCAGCAGCTTCCTAGGGACAGGGCCGAACACTGAAGCTTTCTTT. Encoded protein: CASSFLGTGPNTEAFF. Drawing the rest from reference TRBV11-1 and TRBJ1-1, the complete variable domain is EAEVAQSPRYKITEKSQAVAFWCDPISGHATLYWYRQILGQGPELLVQFQDESVVDDSQLPKDRFSAERLKGVDSTLKIQPAELGDSAMYLCASSFLGTGPNTEAFFGQGTRLTVV.

Remarks on this clonotype: Relative to the germline gene, one junction end is altered; a read error may explain this. The V and J genes are TRBV18 and TRBJ2-5, with 9 positions matching TRBD1. This CDR3 contains 16 residues. Germline CDR1 is KGHSH and CDR2 is LQKENI. The chain's CDR3 is CASSPLSTGGQESQYF. CDR3 sequence (DNA): TGTGCCAGCTCACCACTTTCAACAGGGGGCCAAGAGTCCCAGTACTTC.

This clonotype has more than one count but fewer than ten. The genes are TRBV5-1 and TRBJ2-7; no definite D call. Per germline, CDR1 SGHRS and CDR2 YFSETQ. The CDR3 covers 14 residues. Trimming removed 6 bases at V and 4 bases at J, with 17 bases between. The CDR3 nucleotides read TGCGCCAGCAAGCCTTTCGCCACCGAGTACGAGCAGTACTTC. The encoded protein is CASKPFATEYEQYF.

This clonotype was observed many times. A read error may account for a junction end that differs from germline. The chain couples TRBV5-1 to TRBJ2-7; either TRBD1 or TRBD2 may fit D (5 bases each). CDR3 length: 13 amino acids. Per germline, CDR1 SGHRS and CDR2 YFSETQ. CDR3 region: CASSLGTPYEQYF. CDR3 sequence (DNA): TGTGCCAGCAGCTTGGGGACGCCCTACGAGCAGTACTTC.

The chain carries TRBV4-2 and TRBJ2-3; 12 bases align to TRBD1. J gave up 4 bases and V 0 bases, and 8 bases lay outside the gene matches. The CDR3 has 18 residues. Germline-derived CDR1 and CDR2 are LGHNA and YNFKEQ. The CDR3 coding sequence is TGTGCCAGCAGCCAAGAGGGGACAGGGGGCCGGGGCGCAGATACGCAGTATTTT. This encodes CASSQEGTGGRGADTQYF.

This clonotype was detected many times. The chain has TRBV12-3 or TRBV12-4 and TRBJ2-4; D unclear. This CDR3 comprises 13 residues. V lost 1 base and J 7 bases, leaving 8 bases between the germline ends. CDR3 residues: CASSLVGGNIQYF. Here the CDR3 DNA reads TGTGCCAGCAGTTTAGTAGGTGGGAACATTCAGTACTTC.

This clonotype showed up many times. The J gene is TRBJ2-4, the V gene TRBV7-9; the D gene is possibly TRBD2 (7 bases). CDR1 is SEHNR, CDR2 FQNEAQ, per germline (reference sequence). The length of the CDR3 is 14 residues. With 1 base removed from V and 12 bases from J, the gap between germline ends came to 16 bases. CDR3: CASSLEVRGGPQYF. The CDR3 nucleotides are TGTGCCAGCAGCTTAGAAGTTAGGGGGGGCCCTCAGTACTTC.